This T cell receptor (beta chain) was identified in a study of blood T cell repertoires in COVID-19. Looking at the study overall: Acute and convalescent COVID-19 samples came from the United States, Italy and Spain. Sample material is recorded as cDNA or gDNA derived from T cells, B-cell-depleted T cells, or PBMCs.

Original processing methods: Estimation of nucleated cell counts relied on the amplification of reference gene primers. Clones were sequenced by immunoSEQ multiplex PCR, and TCRdb holds only the in-frame ones, with some missing. V and J calls and clone size are as listed in that table; D and trimming were resolved from the DNA. The table shows approximately 300,000 clones, with approximately 90% occurring only once. V gave up 0 bases and J gave up 4 bases, with 8 bases separating them. The CDR3 has 14 residues. Germline values: CDR1 SGHRS, CDR2 YFSETQ. This sequence was found in a man aged 35 to 55 with acute or convalescent COVID-19. The chain recombines TRBV5-1 with TRBJ1-5; TRBD1 is a possible D gene (5 bases). The sample consisted of peripheral blood. Written as DNA, the CDR3 is TGCGCCAGCAGCTTGGAGGGGAGGAATCAGCCCCAGCATTTT. It translates to CASSLEGRNQPQHF.